This record covers a single TCR beta chain. This sample is part of a study of Tregs in tolerant kidney transplant recipients. Method: immunoSEQ multiplex PCR; TCRdb's copy keeps in-frame clones and lacks some. The data hold 120,000 or so clones, with 85% to 95% observed a single time. The CDR3 sequence is 14 residues long. The gene calls are TRBV21-1 and TRBJ2-2. TRBV21-1 counts as a pseudogene. The source of this sequence is a human donor in good health. The material sequenced was CD4+ T cells from blood. The CDR3 is CASSKLQAMGELFF. The CDR3 DNA reads as TGTGCCAGCAGCAAACTACAAGCAATGGGGGAGCTGTTTTTT.